A selection of T cell receptor beta chains follows, all from one sample in a study of blood T cell repertoires in COVID-19. Method: immunoSEQ multiplex PCR; TCRdb's copy keeps in-frame clones and lacks some. The sample lists around 360,000 clones, approximately 87% occurring once. Sequencing input: PBMCs or T cells enriched from blood (not recorded which). Receptors were obtained from a man aged 40-49 years in a cohort exposed to, infected with or recovered from COVID-19 (not recorded which). Each CDR3 is given with its conserved first and last residue. A D gene is named only where the DNA matches it firmly. The size field is filled for only some rows; it gives once, few, many or a size class.

clone size,V gene,J gene,D gene,CDR3 DNA,CDR3 protein
.,TRBV19,TRBJ2-5,.,TGTGCCAGTAGTATGTTGGGGGGGCCATACCAAGAGACTCAGTACTTC,CASSMLGGPYQETQYF
.,TRBV6-5,TRBJ2-1,TRBD1,TGTGCCAGCAGCTCGGGACAGGGGGCAAATGAGCAGTTCTTC,CASSSGQGANEQFF
.,TRBV2,TRBJ2-2,TRBD2,TGTGCCAGCATGGGACTAACGGCCGGGGAGCTGTTTTTT,CASMGLTAGELFF
few,TRBV7-9,TRBJ1-5,.,TGTGCCAGCAGCCGCGGCGGTCAGCCCCAGCATTTT,CASSRGGQPQHF
.,TRBV6-5,TRBJ2-7,.,TGTGCCAGCAGTTACTCTCAGGGATCCTCCTACGAGCAGTACTTC,CASSYSQGSSYEQYF
once,TRBV7-2,TRBJ2-7,.,TGTGCCAGCAGCGTTAGAAGCGAGCAGTACTTC,CASSVRSEQYF
.,TRBV29-1,TRBJ2-1,.,TGCAGCCCCGGGACTCCTATATACAATGAGCAGTTCTTC,CSPGTPIYNEQFF
.,TRBV3-1/TRBV3-2,TRBJ1-5,TRBD1,TGTGCCAGCAGCCAGGGACAGGGCCCATATAGCAATCAGCCCCAGCATTTT,CASSQGQGPYSNQPQHF
.,TRBV6-1,TRBJ1-6,.,TGTGCCAGCAGTGATCAGGTTAATTCACCCCTCCACTTT,CASSDQVNSPLHF
.,TRBV7-2,TRBJ1-4,.,TGTGCCAGCAGCGGACAGTATGCAACTAATGAAAAACTGTTTTTT,CASSGQYATNEKLFF
.,TRBV19,TRBJ1-2,.,TGTGCCAGTAGCAGGGGTAGCTATGGCTACACCTTC,CASSRGSYGYTF
once,TRBV18,TRBJ2-1,TRBD2,TGTGCCAGCTCATCTCGGACTAGCGGGGGAAATGAGCAGTTCTTC,CASSSRTSGGNEQFF
.,TRBV5-1,TRBJ1-5,TRBD1,TGCGCCAGCAGCTTAAGGGGACAGGAGAATCAGCCCCAGCATTTT,CASSLRGQENQPQHF
once,TRBV29-1,TRBJ2-5,TRBD2,TGCAGCGTGATAACTAGCGGGAGAATAGAGACCCAGTACTTC,CSVITSGRIETQYF
.,TRBV7-2,TRBJ1-2,TRBD1,TGTGCCAGCAGCCTGATACGACAGGGAAACTATGGCTACACCTTC,CASSLIRQGNYGYTF
.,TRBV18,TRBJ1-1,TRBD1,TGTGCCAGCTCACCCAGGGACAGAAAGAACACTGAAGCTTTCTTT,CASSPRDRKNTEAFF
.,TRBV12-5,TRBJ2-5,TRBD2,TGTGCTAGTGGTTTGGACAGGTTTTTGGGAGGGGAGACCCAGTACTTC,CASGLDRFLGGETQYF
.,TRBV6-4,TRBJ2-1,TRBD2,TGTGCCAGCAGTGACTCTTCTAGCGGGGCCGCTGAGCAGTTCTTC,CASSDSSSGAAEQFF
once,TRBV24-1,TRBJ2-3,TRBD2,TGTGCCACCAGTGACCAAGCGGGAGGGCCCGGTACGCAGTATTTT,CATSDQAGGPGTQYF
.,TRBV7-9,TRBJ2-2,TRBD1,TGTGCCAGCAGCACGGGACAGAGCACCGGGGAGCTGTTTTTT,CASSTGQSTGELFF
.,TRBV27,TRBJ2-7,TRBD1,TGTGCCAGCAGGCCCGGACAGGCTCGCCACGAGCAGTACTTC,CASRPGQARHEQYF
.,TRBV7-3,TRBJ2-2,TRBD1,TGTGCCAGCAGCCTGACAGGGGGGAACACCGGGGAGCTGTTTTTT,CASSLTGGNTGELFF
.,TRBV3-1/TRBV3-2,TRBJ2-7,.,TGTGCCAGCAGCCAAGCTCGCGGTTCCTACGAGCAGTACTTC,CASSQARGSYEQYF
.,TRBV2,TRBJ2-5,.,TGTGCCAGCAGTGAAGAACAGTCACGGACCCAGTACTTC,CASSEEQSRTQYF
.,TRBV7-8,TRBJ2-5,.,TGTGCCAGCAGGCGCGGGCAAGGGAGGGAGACCCAGTACTTC,CASRRGQGRETQYF
once,TRBV5-5,TRBJ1-1,.,TGTGCCAGCAGCTTGGGACGGGAGAACACTGAAGCTTTCTTT,CASSLGRENTEAFF
.,TRBV6-4,TRBJ2-3,.,TGTGCCAGCAGTCTACGGAGGGCCCAGTCGGGAGATACGCAGTATTTT,CASSLRRAQSGDTQYF
.,TRBV30,TRBJ1-2,.,TGTGCCTGGAGGACCCAGGGGAGCTATGGCTACACCTTC,CAWRTQGSYGYTF
.,TRBV10-2,TRBJ2-7,TRBD2,TGCGCCAGCAGAGAGGGGACTAGGAGATCCTACGAGCAGTACTTC,CASREGTRRSYEQYF
.,TRBV5-1,TRBJ2-7,.,TGCGCCAGCAGCTCAACCAGGGAATCCTACGAGCAGTACTTC,CASSSTRESYEQYF
few,TRBV30,TRBJ2-6,.,TGTGCCTGGAGTGTGGGTGACATCTCTGGGGCCAACGTCCTGACTTTC,CAWSVGDISGANVLTF
.,TRBV19,TRBJ1-5,.,TGTGCCAGTAGTATGGGGGGGAGGTATGCTCAGCCCCAGCATTTT,CASSMGGRYAQPQHF
.,TRBV3-1/TRBV3-2,TRBJ2-1,TRBD2,TGTGCCAGCAGCTACGGACTAGCGGGAGTTGTCAATGAGCAGTTCTTC,CASSYGLAGVVNEQFF
.,TRBV7-8,TRBJ1-3,TRBD1,TGTGCCAGCAGCTTACGGGACAGGGGTGGAAACACCATATATTTT,CASSLRDRGGNTIYF
.,TRBV7-9,TRBJ2-1,TRBD2,TGTGCCAGCAGCCCGCGGAGCGGGGGGTTGAATGAGCAGTTCTTC,CASSPRSGGLNEQFF
.,TRBV5-4,TRBJ2-7,.,TGTGCCAGCAGCTTGGTGGGCGGGAAAGCGAACGAGCAGTACTTC,CASSLVGGKANEQYF
.,TRBV7-2,TRBJ2-7,.,TGTGCCAGCAGCTTAAGGTTTGGGGAAGTGAGGAGGGAGCAGTACTTC,CASSLRFGEVRREQYF
.,TRBV2,TRBJ2-5,TRBD2,TGTGCCAGCAATACCGGGGGACTAGCGGGCTCGAGCCGGGCCCAGTACTTC,CASNTGGLAGSSRAQYF
.,TRBV5-1,TRBJ2-3,TRBD2,TGCGCCAGCAGCTTGGAGCTAGCGGCCAGCACAGATACGCAGTATTTT,CASSLELAASTDTQYF
.,TRBV7-8,TRBJ1-4,TRBD1,TGTGCCAGCAGCCCTACGCGGACAGGGGCAGTCACAACTAATGAAAAACTGTTTTTT,CASSPTRTGAVTTNEKLFF
.,TRBV28,TRBJ1-2,TRBD1,TGTGCCAGCAGTCCCGGGACAGGGCCCCACTATGGCTACACCTTC,CASSPGTGPHYGYTF
.,TRBV28,TRBJ1-5,.,TGTGCCAGCAGTTTATTCCGGGGGGATAGCAATCAGCCCCAGCATTTT,CASSLFRGDSNQPQHF
.,TRBV27,TRBJ2-3,.,TGTGCCAGCAGTTTTCGGGGGACAGATACGCAGTATTTT,CASSFRGTDTQYF
.,TRBV6-1,TRBJ1-4,TRBD1,TGTGCCAGCAGTGAAGCAAGGGGACAGTCTAATGAAAAACTGTTTTTT,CASSEARGQSNEKLFF
once,TRBV21-1,TRBJ2-6,.,TGTGCCAGCAGCAAGGGGGTGGGACTAGCGGGAGGAAACTCTGGGGCCAACGTCCTGACTTTC,CASSKGVGLAGGNSGANVLTF
.,TRBV5-1,TRBJ1-4,.,TGCGCCAGCAGCTTGGGGAGGATCGGTGAAAAACTGTTTTTT,CASSLGRIGEKLFF
.,TRBV18,TRBJ1-3,.,TGTGCCAGCTCACCAATTACCGATCGCAGACAGTCTGGAAACACCATATATTTT,CASSPITDRRQSGNTIYF
once,TRBV27,TRBJ2-1,TRBD2,TGTGCCAGCTCTGGGGGCGGGAGGAAGTACAATGAGCAGTTCTTC,CASSGGGRKYNEQFF
.,TRBV10-3,TRBJ2-3,TRBD1,TGTGCCATCAGTGAGTTCGGGACAGCTAGCACAGATACGCAGTATTTT,CAISEFGTASTDTQYF
.,TRBV6-5,TRBJ2-1,TRBD2,TGTGCCAGCAGTTACTCTTCTAGCGGGGGACGGGAGCAGTTCTTC,CASSYSSSGGREQFF
.,TRBV3-1/TRBV3-2,TRBJ1-2,.,TGTGCCAGCAGCCAAGAATTGACAGGACGGGGAGGGGGCTACACCTTC,CASSQELTGRGGGYTF
once,TRBV18,TRBJ2-7,.,TGTGCCAGCTCGGTAGCCGATTACGAGCAGTACTTC,CASSVADYEQYF
.,TRBV24-1,TRBJ2-1,TRBD2,TGTGCCACCAGTGATTTGGGCGGGAGATCCTACAATGAGCAGTTCTTC,CATSDLGGRSYNEQFF
.,TRBV28,TRBJ1-2,.,TGTGCCAGCACCTGGGCCGCCCTCTATGGCTACACCTTC,CASTWAALYGYTF
.,TRBV6-1,TRBJ2-2,TRBD2,TGTGCCAGCAGTGAAACTAGCGGTAACACCGGGGAGCTGTTTTTT,CASSETSGNTGELFF
.,TRBV18,TRBJ1-1,TRBD1,TGTGCCAGCTCACCCCTCTCGACAGGGCAATCTGAAGCTTTCTTT,CASSPLSTGQSEAFF
.,TRBV7-3,TRBJ1-1,.,TGTGCCAGCAGCGTGACAGGAATGAACACTGAAGCTTTCTTT,CASSVTGMNTEAFF
.,TRBV7-9,TRBJ2-7,.,TGTGCCAGCAGCTGGAGGTTCGAGCAGTACTTC,CASSWRFEQYF
.,TRBV28,TRBJ1-2,TRBD1,TGTGCCAGCAGCGACAGGGCCTACTATGGCTACACCTTC,CASSDRAYYGYTF